These 26 T cell receptor beta chains were sequenced from one sample in a study of cytomegalovirus exposure and HLA in healthy donors. Amplification used 60 Vbeta primers and 13 Jbeta primers. Clones were read by immunoSEQ multiplex PCR, and TCRdb kept only the in-frame ones, dropping some. This sample has under 250,000 clones; roughly 79% occur once, and the top ten carry approximately 2.1%. Sequences were obtained from PBMCs. The receptors were gathered from a man younger than 45 in good health and CMV-seronegative.

This clone appeared a few times. The chain is built from TRBV14 and TRBJ2-4; D may be TRBD1 (6 bases). The germline V and J ends were trimmed by 5 bases and 10 bases, with 24 bases remaining between them. CDR3 size: 16 residues. Germline assignment: CDR1 SGHDN and CDR2 FVKESK. CDR3 sequence: CASSFDQGPLMGIQYF. The CDR3, as DNA: TGTGCCAGCAGCTTCGACCAGGGGCCCCTGATGGGGATTCAGTACTTC. Combining the CDR3 with reference TRBV14 and TRBJ2-4 gives the whole variable domain EAGVTQFPSHSVIEKGQTVTLRCDPISGHDNLYWYRRVMGKEIKFLLHFVKESKQDESGMPNNRFLAERTGGTYSTLKVQPAELEDSGVYFCASSFDQGPLMGIQYFGAGTRLSVL.

The chain employs TRBV19 and TRBJ1-3, with a possible D match to TRBD1 (5 bases). V lost 6 bases and J lost 0, with 15 bases in between. The V gene's germline CDR1 is LNHDA and CDR2 SQIVND (reference sequence). The CDR3 runs 16 residues. DNA for the CDR3: TGTGCCAGTAGGTTAGATGAACAGGCCTCTGGAAACACCATATATTTT. Its protein is CASRLDEQASGNTIYF.

CDR3 nucleotides: TGTGCCAGCAGTTTATCGGCGGCCCGTCGACTCAACAATGAGCAGTTCTTC. This codes for CASSLSAARRLNNEQFF. The genes are TRBV27 and TRBJ2-1, with D unclear. This CDR3 contains 17 residues. Trimming pared 0 bases from V and 5 bases from J, leaving 17 bases between. The V gene's germline CDR1 is MNHEY and CDR2 SMNVEV (reference sequence).

The chain joins TRBV5-4 to TRBJ2-7; D possibly corresponds to TRBD1 (6 bases). Trimming stripped 1 base from V and 0 bases from J, with 23 bases between. Germline loops: CDR1 SGHNT, CDR2 YYREEE (reference sequence). This CDR3 region has 19 residues. The CDR3 here is CASSLFPPGSQGRSYEQYF. The CDR3 nucleotides are TGTGCCAGCAGCTTGTTCCCTCCTGGGTCACAGGGCCGCTCCTACGAGCAGTACTTC.

Worth noting for this clone: Since the CDR3 does not end with the conserved phenylalanine or tryptophan, this likely comes from a read error. This chain uses TRBV5-1 with TRBJ1-1; TRBD1 matches 8 bases. This CDR3 is built from 13 residues. Trimming took 4 bases from V and 4 from J; bases not matched to a gene: 3. CDR1 is SGHRS, CDR2 YFSETQ, per germline. Here the CDR3 reads CASSPTGVTEAFS. CDR3 nucleotides: TGCGCCAGCAGCCCGACAGGGGTCACTGAAGCTTTCTCT.

This clone has only a few counts. The genes are TRBV4-2 and TRBJ2-7; 9 nucleotides agree with TRBD2. Unmatched junction bases numbered 10, after V lost 5 bases and J lost 5 bases. CDR1 is LGHNA, CDR2 YNFKEQ, per germline. The length of the CDR3 is 15 residues. The CDR3 loop reads CASSWREGTGDEQYF. For the CDR3, the DNA is TGTGCCAGCAGCTGGCGGGAGGGGACCGGGGACGAGCAGTACTTC.

This clone was counted a single time. The rearrangement links TRBV6-4 to TRBJ2-1, with a possible D match to TRBD1 (5 bases). The CDR3 is 15 amino acids. The germline CDR1 and CDR2 sequences are MRHNA and SNTAGT. V dropped 3 bases and J dropped 0 bases, with 9 bases sitting between them. The CDR3 DNA is TGTGCCAGCAGTGAACAGGTTACCTCCTACAATGAGCAGTTCTTC. Its protein is CASSEQVTSYNEQFF.

CDR3 bases: TGTGCCAGTAGTGCTTCTAGCGGATCCACAGATACGCAGTATTTT. Protein product: CASSASSGSTDTQYF. The gene calls are TRBV19 and TRBJ2-3; the match to TRBD2 covers 7 bases. CDR1 LNHDA and CDR2 SQIVND come from the germline V gene (reference sequence). CDR3 length equals 15 residues. Trimming at V came to 5 bases and at J to 2 bases, leaving 7 bases not matched to a gene.

This sequence joins TRBV19 and TRBJ1-5, with D possibly matching TRBD1 (6 bases). V lost 7 bases, J lost 0 bases, and 13 bases lay in between. The CDR3 extends over 15 amino acids. From germline, CDR1 is LNHDA and CDR2 SQIVND (reference sequence). The CDR3 nucleotides are TGTGCCAGTACCCCCGGCAGGGGTAGCAATCAGCCCCAGCATTTT. Amino acid sequence: CASTPGRGSNQPQHF. Full variable domain (remainder filled in from reference TRBV19 and TRBJ1-5): DGGITQSPKYLFRKEGQNVTLSCEQNLNHDAMYWYRQDPGQGLRLIYYSQIVNDFQKGDIAEGYSVSREKKESFPLTVTSAQKNPTAFYLCASTPGRGSNQPQHFGDGTRLSIL.

This clone has only a few counts. This rearrangement joins TRBV7-3 to TRBJ2-5, with 9 nucleotides matching TRBD2. There are 15 residues in the CDR3. Trimming removed 2 bases from V and 5 bases from J; junction bases left unmatched: 6. CDR1 is SGHTA, CDR2 FQGTGA, per germline. DNA for the CDR3: TGTGCCAGCAGCTTAGCGGGAGGGCCTGAGGAGACCCAGTACTTC. This translates into CASSLAGGPEETQYF.

This chain links TRBV6-5 with TRBJ1-5, with TRBD1 as a possible D gene (6 bases). Per germline, CDR1 MNHEY and CDR2 SVGAGI. V was shortened by 2 bases and J by 6 bases, with 8 bases between the two germline ends. The CDR3 covers 13 residues. Here the CDR3 DNA reads TGTGCCAGCAGTTACGGCAGGGGTCAGCCCCAGCATTTT. This translates into CASSYGRGQPQHF.

The chain joins TRBV25-1 to TRBJ2-7; maybe TRBD2 (5 bases). Trimming took off 6 bases at V and 0 bases at J, with 12 bases between the two ends. CDR1 and CDR2 (germline): MGHDK, SYGVNS. CDR3 length: 14 residues. The CDR3 protein is CASSRGSNSYEQYF. The DNA for the CDR3 is TGTGCCAGCAGCCGAGGGAGTAACTCCTACGAGCAGTACTTC.

The chain joins TRBV19 to TRBJ2-7, with 9 bases lining up with TRBD1. The V gene end was trimmed by 5 bases and the J gene end by 6 bases; junction bases not matched to a gene: 5. The CDR3 spans 13 residues. Per the germline V gene, CDR1 is LNHDA and CDR2 is SQIVND (reference sequence). CDR3 sequence: CASSSGTGIEQYF. DNA for the CDR3: TGTGCCAGTAGTTCCGGGACAGGGATCGAGCAGTACTTC.

The chain employs TRBV5-1 and TRBJ1-4; D gene uncertain. The V gene's germline CDR1 is SGHRS and CDR2 YFSETQ. V was cut by 5 bases and J by 7 bases, with 15 bases left in between. The CDR3 runs to 14 residues. The CDR3 DNA reads TGCGCCAGCAGGGCACCGAGTGACATTGAAAAACTGTTTTTT. Translated, it gives CASRAPSDIEKLFF.

This chain links TRBV28 with TRBJ1-1; unclear D gene. This CDR3 is built from 14 residues. Trimming took 3 bases from V and 1 from J, leaving 9 bases between them. Germline lookup yields CDR1 MDHEN and CDR2 SYDVKM. The CDR3 coding sequence is TGTGCCAGCAGTTTTTCCACAGAGAACACTGAAGCTTTCTTT. Protein sequence: CASSFSTENTEAFF.

The DNA for the CDR3 is TGTGCCAGCAGCTTAGACGGCGGGAGGGCTTACAATGAGCAGTTCTTC. Its translation: CASSLDGGRAYNEQFF. The gene calls are TRBV7-2 and TRBJ2-1, with 9 bases identical to TRBD2. The V and J ends lost 1 base and 4 bases, in that order; junction bases with no gene match: 5. The CDR3 is 16 amino acids. CDR1 SGHTA and CDR2 FQGNSA come from the germline V gene.

The chain joins TRBV6-4 to TRBJ1-1, with TRBD1 matching 9 bases. After removal of 4 bases from V and 4 bases from J, the junction contained 4 bases not matched to a gene. The CDR3 has 14 residues. Germline lookup yields CDR1 MRHNA and CDR2 SNTAGT. The CDR3 coding sequence is TGTGCCAGCAGTGCCGGGACAGGGAGCACTGAAGCTTTCTTT. It yields the protein CASSAGTGSTEAFF.

This rearrangement joins TRBV28 to TRBJ2-5, with D possibly matching TRBD1 (5 bases). V was trimmed by 6 bases and J by 1 base, leaving 18 bases between them. Germline lookup yields CDR1 MDHEN and CDR2 SYDVKM. The CDR3 spans 16 residues. The CDR3: CASSPGRQGSQETQYF. The CDR3 DNA sequence: TGTGCCAGCAGCCCAGGGCGTCAGGGCAGCCAAGAGACCCAGTACTTC. Using reference TRBV28 and TRBJ2-5 for the parts outside the CDR3, the full variable domain is DVKVTQSSRYLVKRTGEKVFLECVQDMDHENMFWYRQDPGLGLRLIYFSYDVKMKEKGDIPEGYSVSREKKERFSLILESASTNQTSMYLCASSPGRQGSQETQYFGPGTRLLVL.

CDR3 amino acids: CASSSRVNEQFF. The CDR3 nucleotides read TGTGCCAGCAGTTCCAGGGTTAATGAGCAGTTCTTC. The chain employs TRBV28 and TRBJ2-1, with D maybe TRBD1 (5 bases). The CDR3 length is 12 residues. The germline V and J ends were trimmed by 4 bases and 7 bases, with 8 bases remaining between them. Germline CDR1 MDHEN, CDR2 SYDVKM.

The rearrangement links TRBV7-2 to TRBJ2-7; no clear D gene. Per the germline V gene, CDR1 is SGHTA and CDR2 is FQGNSA. CDR3 length equals 15 residues. V was trimmed by 1 base and J by 0 bases, leaving 10 bases between them. The CDR3 nucleotides read TGTGCCAGCAGCTTAGGCCAGGAAAGCTCCTACGAGCAGTACTTC. This gives the protein CASSLGQESSYEQYF.

The J gene is TRBJ2-1, the V gene TRBV11-2; 13 bases fit TRBD2. Germline trimming cut 7 bases from V and 6 bases from J; bases unmatched to any gene: 6. The CDR3 runs to 15 residues. The germline gives CDR1 SGHAT, CDR2 FQNNGV. CDR3 in amino acids: CASTRGLAGPNEQFF. The CDR3 DNA follows: TGTGCCAGCACCCGGGGACTAGCGGGACCCAATGAGCAGTTCTTC. The full variable domain, in which reference TRBV11-2 and TRBJ2-1 provide the parts outside the CDR3, is EAGVAQSPRYKIIEKRQSVAFWCNPISGHATLYWYQQILGQGPKLLIQFQNNGVVDDSQLPKDRFSAERLKGVDSTLKIQPAKLEDSAVYLCASTRGLAGPNEQFFGPGTRLTVL.

The chain employs TRBV10-1 and TRBJ2-3; tentative D call: TRBD1 (6 bases). CDR3 length equals 15 residues. V lost 3 bases, J lost 5 bases, and 15 bases lay in between. Germline CDR1 and CDR2: WNHNN and SYGVQD (reference sequence). CDR3: CASSDRQADRDTQYF. Written as DNA, the CDR3 is TGCGCCAGCAGTGATCGACAGGCCGATCGAGATACGCAGTATTTT.

The V and J genes are TRBV19 and TRBJ2-2; D possibly corresponds to TRBD2 (5 bases). The CDR3 covers 16 residues. Trimming took off 1 base at V and 5 bases at J, with 14 bases between the two ends. Per the germline V gene, CDR1 is LNHDA and CDR2 is SQIVND (reference sequence). Here the CDR3 reads CASSIGTDPRTGELFF. The CDR3 DNA sequence: TGTGCCAGTAGTATAGGGACTGACCCGAGGACCGGGGAGCTGTTTTTT.

V gene TRBV19 combines with J gene TRBJ1-5; 8 bases are shared with TRBD1. Trimming cost V 3 bases and J 3 bases; bases outside gene matches: 22. The CDR3 runs to 21 residues. Germline lookup yields CDR1 LNHDA and CDR2 SQIVND (reference sequence). The CDR3 bases are TGTGCCAGTAGTATTGAGTTAGACAGGGGTAAAGGAGCCCGATACAATCAGCCCCAGCATTTT. Protein: CASSIELDRGKGARYNQPQHF.

The chain uses TRBV19 and TRBJ1-5; 11 nucleotides agree with TRBD1. The germline gives CDR1 LNHDA, CDR2 SQIVND (reference sequence). This CDR3 region has 17 residues. The J segment lost 7 bases and the V segment lost 5 bases, leaving 13 bases of the junction unmatched. The CDR3, as DNA: TGTGCCAGTAGTCCCCGGGACAGGGGGTTTGAGGGGCAGCCCCAGCATTTT. Protein sequence: CASSPRDRGFEGQPQHF.

The chain uses TRBV2 and TRBJ2-7, with 8 bases matching TRBD1. The V and J ends lost 4 bases and 5 bases, in that order; junction bases with no gene match: 4. Germline loops: CDR1 SNHLY, CDR2 FYNNEI. This CDR3 is built from 13 residues. The DNA for the CDR3 is TGTGCCAGCAGTGGACAGGGGATACACGAGCAGTACTTC. Its translation: CASSGQGIHEQYF.